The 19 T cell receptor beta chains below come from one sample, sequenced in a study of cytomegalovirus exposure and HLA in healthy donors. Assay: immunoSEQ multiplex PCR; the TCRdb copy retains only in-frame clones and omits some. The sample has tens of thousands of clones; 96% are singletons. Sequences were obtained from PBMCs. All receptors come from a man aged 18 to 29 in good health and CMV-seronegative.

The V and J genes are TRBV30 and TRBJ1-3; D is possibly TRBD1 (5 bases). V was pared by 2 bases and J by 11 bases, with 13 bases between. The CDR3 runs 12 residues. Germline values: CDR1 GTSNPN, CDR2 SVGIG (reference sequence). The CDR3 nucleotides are TGTGCCTGGAGTCCCAGGGTCCGATCCATATATTTT. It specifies CAWSPRVRSIYF.

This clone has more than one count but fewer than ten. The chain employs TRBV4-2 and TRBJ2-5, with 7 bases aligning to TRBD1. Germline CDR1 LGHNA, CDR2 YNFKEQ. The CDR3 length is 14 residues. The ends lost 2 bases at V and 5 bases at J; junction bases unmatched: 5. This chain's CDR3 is CASSQTGEGETQYF. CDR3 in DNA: TGTGCCAGCAGCCAAACAGGGGAAGGGGAGACCCAGTACTTC.

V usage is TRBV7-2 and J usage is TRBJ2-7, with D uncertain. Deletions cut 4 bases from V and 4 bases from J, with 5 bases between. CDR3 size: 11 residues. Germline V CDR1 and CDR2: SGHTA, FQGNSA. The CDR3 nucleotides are TGTGCCAGCAGCTCCCCATACGAGCAGTACTTC. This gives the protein CASSSPYEQYF.

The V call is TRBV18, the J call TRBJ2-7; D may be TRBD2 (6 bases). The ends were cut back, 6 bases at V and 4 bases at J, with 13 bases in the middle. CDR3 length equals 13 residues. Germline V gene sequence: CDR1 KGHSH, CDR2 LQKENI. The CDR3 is CASSLPGVYEQYF. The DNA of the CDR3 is TGTGCCAGCTCCCTCCCGGGGGTATACGAGCAGTACTTC.

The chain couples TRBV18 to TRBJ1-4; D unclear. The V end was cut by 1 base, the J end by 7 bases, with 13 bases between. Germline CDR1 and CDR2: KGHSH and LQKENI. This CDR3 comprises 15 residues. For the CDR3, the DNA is TGTGCCAGCTCACCACGCCCGGGTTGGCCTGAAAAACTGTTTTTT. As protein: CASSPRPGWPEKLFF. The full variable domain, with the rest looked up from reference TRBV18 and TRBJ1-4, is NAGVMQNPRHLVRRRGQEARLRCSPMKGHSHVYWYRQLPEEGLKFMVYLQKENIIDESGMPKERFSAEFPKEGPSILRIQQVVRGDSAAYFCASSPRPGWPEKLFFGSGTQLSVL.

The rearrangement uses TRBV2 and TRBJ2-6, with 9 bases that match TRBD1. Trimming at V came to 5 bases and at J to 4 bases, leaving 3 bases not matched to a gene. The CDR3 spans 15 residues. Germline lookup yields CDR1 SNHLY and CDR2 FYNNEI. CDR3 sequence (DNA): TGTGCCAGCAGTATACAGGGGGCGGGGGCCAACGTCCTGACTTTC. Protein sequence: CASSIQGAGANVLTF.

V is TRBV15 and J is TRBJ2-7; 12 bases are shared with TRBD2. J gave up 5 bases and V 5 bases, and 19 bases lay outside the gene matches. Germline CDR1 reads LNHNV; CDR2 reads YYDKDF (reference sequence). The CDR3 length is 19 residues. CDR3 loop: CATSAQIIRGTSGFDEQYF. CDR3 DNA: TGTGCCACCAGCGCACAAATTATACGAGGGACTAGCGGGTTCGACGAGCAGTACTTC.

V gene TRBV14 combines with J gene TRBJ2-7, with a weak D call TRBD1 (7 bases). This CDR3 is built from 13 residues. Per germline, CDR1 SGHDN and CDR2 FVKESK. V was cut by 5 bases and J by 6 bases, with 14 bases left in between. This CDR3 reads CASSSTRGPEQYF. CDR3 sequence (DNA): TGTGCCAGCAGCTCGACTAGGGGGCCCGAGCAGTACTTC.

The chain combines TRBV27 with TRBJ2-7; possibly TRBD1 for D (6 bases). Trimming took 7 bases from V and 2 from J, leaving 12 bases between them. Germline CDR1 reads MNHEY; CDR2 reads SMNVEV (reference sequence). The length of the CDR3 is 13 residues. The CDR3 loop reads CASKIQGAYEQYF. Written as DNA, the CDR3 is TGTGCCAGCAAGATACAGGGTGCCTACGAGCAGTACTTC.

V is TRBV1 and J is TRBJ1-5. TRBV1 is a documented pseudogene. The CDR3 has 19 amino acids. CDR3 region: CTSSQDSKGPGRGNQPQHF. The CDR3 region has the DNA TGCACCAGCAGCCAAGATTCGAAAGGACCGGGGAGAGGCAATCAGCCCCAGCATTTT.

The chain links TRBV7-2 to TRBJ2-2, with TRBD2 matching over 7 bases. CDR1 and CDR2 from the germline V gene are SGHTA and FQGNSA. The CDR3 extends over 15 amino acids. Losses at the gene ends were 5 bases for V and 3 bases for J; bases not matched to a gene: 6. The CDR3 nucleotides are TGTGCCAGCAGCCGCGCGGGACTATACACCGGGGAGCTGTTTTTT. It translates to CASSRAGLYTGELFF.

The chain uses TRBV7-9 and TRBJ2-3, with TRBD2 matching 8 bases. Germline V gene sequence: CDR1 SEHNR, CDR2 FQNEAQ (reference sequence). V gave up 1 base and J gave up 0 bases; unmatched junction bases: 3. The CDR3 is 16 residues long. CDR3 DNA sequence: TGTGCCAGCAGCTTAGAGTCTAGCGGGAGCACAGATACGCAGTATTTT. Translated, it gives CASSLESSGSTDTQYF.

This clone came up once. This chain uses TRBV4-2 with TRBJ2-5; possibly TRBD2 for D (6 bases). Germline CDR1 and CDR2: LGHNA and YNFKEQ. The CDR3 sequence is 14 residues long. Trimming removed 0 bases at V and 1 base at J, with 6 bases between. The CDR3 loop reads CASSQDGSQETQYF. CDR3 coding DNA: TGTGCCAGCAGCCAAGACGGGAGCCAAGAGACCCAGTACTTC.

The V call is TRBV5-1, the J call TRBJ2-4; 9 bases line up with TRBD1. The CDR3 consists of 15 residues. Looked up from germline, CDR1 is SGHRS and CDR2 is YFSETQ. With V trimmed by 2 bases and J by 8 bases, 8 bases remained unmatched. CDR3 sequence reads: CASSFNSGQGYIQYF. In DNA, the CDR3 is TGCGCCAGCAGCTTCAACTCGGGACAGGGTTACATTCAGTACTTC.

DNA of the CDR3: TGTGCCAGTAGTATCGGTCATCCACGGGGAAAACTGTTTTTT. Amino acid sequence: CASSIGHPRGKLFF. This chain uses TRBV19 with TRBJ1-4, with D unclear. Germline V gene data show CDR1 as LNHDA and CDR2 as SQIVND (reference sequence). CDR3 length equals 14 residues. V was clipped by 3 bases and J by 10 bases, with 15 bases between them.

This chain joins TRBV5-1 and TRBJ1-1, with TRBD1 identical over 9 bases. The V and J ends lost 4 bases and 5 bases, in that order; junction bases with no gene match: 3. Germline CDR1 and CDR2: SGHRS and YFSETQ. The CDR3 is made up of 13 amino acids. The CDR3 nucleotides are TGCGCCAGCAGCAACGGACAGGGGACTGAAGCTTTCTTT. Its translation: CASSNGQGTEAFF.

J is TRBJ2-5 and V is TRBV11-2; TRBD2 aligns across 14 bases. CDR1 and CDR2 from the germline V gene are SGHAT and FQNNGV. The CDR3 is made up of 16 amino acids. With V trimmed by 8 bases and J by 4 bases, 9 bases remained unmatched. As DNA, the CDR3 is TGTGCCAGCCGGCGACTAGCGGGAGGGCCGAGAGAGACCCAGTACTTC. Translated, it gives CASRRLAGGPRETQYF.

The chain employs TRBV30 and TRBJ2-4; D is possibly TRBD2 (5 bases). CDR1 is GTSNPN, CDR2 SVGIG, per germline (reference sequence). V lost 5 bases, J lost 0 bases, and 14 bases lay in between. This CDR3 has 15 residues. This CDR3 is CAWATSTLAKNIQYF. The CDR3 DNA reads TGTGCCTGGGCCACTAGTACCCTAGCCAAAAACATTCAGTACTTC.

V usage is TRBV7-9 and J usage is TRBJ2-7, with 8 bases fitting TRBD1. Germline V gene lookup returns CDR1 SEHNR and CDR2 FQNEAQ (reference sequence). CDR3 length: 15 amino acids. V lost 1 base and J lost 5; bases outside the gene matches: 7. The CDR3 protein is CASSLVDRVLDEQYF. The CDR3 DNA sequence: TGTGCCAGCAGCTTAGTGGACAGGGTCCTTGACGAGCAGTACTTC.